The 3 T cell receptor beta chains in this list originate from one sample, sequenced in a study of blood T cells in healthy people across ages. For the second PCR, which ran for roughly 6 to 11 cycles, a sample-barcoded 5' primer and a J-beta primer mix were used. MiXCR, applied by TCRdb to the 5' RACE reads, yields one record per CDR3 protein. The data show 730,000 or so distinct CDR3 sequences, roughly 41% seen once. Sequencing input: blood. All receptors derive from a woman in her fifties or sixties in good health.

The chain carries TRBV24-1 and TRBJ2-3; 8 bases map to TRBD1. This CDR3 contains 16 residues. Germline V gives CDR1 KGHDR, CDR2 SFDVKD. Trimming at V came to 3 bases and at J to 0 bases, leaving 4 bases not matched to a gene. This chain's CDR3 is CATSDVQGDSTDTQYF. CDR3 coding DNA: TGTGCCACCAGTGATGTACAGGGGGATAGCACAGATACGCAGTATTTT.

The sample holds a few counts of this clonotype. The chain links TRBV28 to TRBJ2-6; 7 bases map to TRBD2. The ends lost 4 bases at V and 0 bases at J; junction bases unmatched: 9. CDR1 is MDHEN and CDR2 is SYDVKM in the germline V gene. This CDR3 has 18 residues. CDR3 coding DNA: TGTGCCAGCAGTTCCTTAGCGGGTCGGTCCTCTGGGGCCAACGTCCTGACTTTC. Encoded protein: CASSSLAGRSSGANVLTF.

This clonotype was picked up a small number of times. This chain uses TRBV28 with TRBJ2-7; 7 bases fit TRBD2. After removal of 3 bases from V and 3 bases from J, the junction contained 14 bases not matched to a gene. This CDR3 contains 17 residues. Germline CDR1 and CDR2: MDHEN and SYDVKM. CDR3 in DNA: TGTGCCAGCAGTTTTAAGCGCGGCGGGGGAGGTCTCTACGAGCAGTACTTC. Its protein is CASSFKRGGGGLYEQYF.